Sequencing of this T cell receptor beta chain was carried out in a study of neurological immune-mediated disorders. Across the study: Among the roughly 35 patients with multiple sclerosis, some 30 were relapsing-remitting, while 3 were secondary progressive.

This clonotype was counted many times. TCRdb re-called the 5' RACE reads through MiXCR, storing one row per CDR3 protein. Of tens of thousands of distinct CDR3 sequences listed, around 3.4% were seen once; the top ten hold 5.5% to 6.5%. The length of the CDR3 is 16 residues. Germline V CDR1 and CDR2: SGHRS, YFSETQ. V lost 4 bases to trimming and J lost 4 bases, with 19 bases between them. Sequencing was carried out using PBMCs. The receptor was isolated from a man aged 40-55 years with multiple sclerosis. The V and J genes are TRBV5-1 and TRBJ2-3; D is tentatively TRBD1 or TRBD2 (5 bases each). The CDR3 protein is CASSPGTELSPDTQYF. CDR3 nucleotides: TGCGCCAGCAGCCCTGGGACGGAACTCTCACCAGATACGCAGTATTTT. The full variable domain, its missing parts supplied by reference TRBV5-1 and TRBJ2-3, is KAGVTQTPRYLIKTRGQQVTLSCSPISGHRSVSWYQQTPGQGLQFLFEYFSETQRNKGNFPGRFSGRQFSNSRSEMNVSTLELGDSALYLCASSPGTELSPDTQYFGPGTRLTVL.